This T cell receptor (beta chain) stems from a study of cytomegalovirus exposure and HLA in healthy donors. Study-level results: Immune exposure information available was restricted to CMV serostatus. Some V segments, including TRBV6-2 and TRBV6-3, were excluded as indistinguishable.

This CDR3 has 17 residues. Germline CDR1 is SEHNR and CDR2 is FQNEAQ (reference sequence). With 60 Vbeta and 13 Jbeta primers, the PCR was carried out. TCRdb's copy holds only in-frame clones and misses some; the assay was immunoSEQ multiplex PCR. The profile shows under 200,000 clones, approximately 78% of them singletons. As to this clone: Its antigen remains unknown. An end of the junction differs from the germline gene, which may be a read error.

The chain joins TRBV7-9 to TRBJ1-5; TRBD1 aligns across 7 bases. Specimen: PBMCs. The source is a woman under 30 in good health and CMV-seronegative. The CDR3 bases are TGTTCCAGCAGCTTAATGACTGGGACAGCGAGCAATCAGCCCCAGCATTTT. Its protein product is CSSSLMTGTASNQPQHF.